The 4 T cell receptor beta chains listed next were all sequenced from one sample in a study of cytomegalovirus exposure and HLA in healthy donors. Assay used: immunoSEQ multiplex PCR; TCRdb lists only in-frame clones, some missing. The sample consists of 200,000 to 300,000 clones, 87% of them appearing once. Sequenced: PBMCs. The receptors derive from a man aged 18 to 30 in good health and CMV-seropositive.

For this clone: One end of the junction varies from germline; a read error may be responsible. The rearrangement joins TRBV7-2 to TRBJ2-1, with 7 bases matching TRBD2. The CDR3 extends over 15 amino acids. Germline CDR1 and CDR2: SGHTA and FQGNSA. This chain's CDR3 is CASRLGAGVFDEQFF. The CDR3 nucleotides are TGTGCCAGCAGGTTAGGGGCGGGAGTTTTCGATGAGCAGTTCTTC.

The chain carries TRBV29-1 and TRBJ1-2, with 8 nucleotides matching TRBD1. CDR1 is SQVTM, CDR2 ANQGSEA, per germline. Unmatched junction bases numbered 9, after V lost 8 bases and J lost 4 bases. This CDR3 has 13 residues. The CDR3 loop is CSTGDRGLYGYTF. The CDR3 nucleotides read TGCAGCACAGGAGACAGGGGACTCTATGGCTACACCTTC. Together with reference TRBV29-1 and TRBJ1-2, the CDR3 gives the full variable domain: SAVISQKPSRDICQRGTSLTIQCQVDSQVTMMFWYRQQPGQSLTLIATANQGSEATYESGFVIDKFPISRPNLTFSTLTVSNMSPEDSSIYLCSTGDRGLYGYTFGSGTRLTVV.

The gene calls are TRBV7-2 and TRBJ2-2, with 9 bases matching TRBD1. This CDR3 is built from 15 residues. Losses at the gene ends were 6 bases for V and 3 bases for J; bases not matched to a gene: 5. Germline values: CDR1 SGHTA, CDR2 FQGNSA. As DNA, the CDR3 is TGTGCCAGCAGTTACAGGGGGCTATACACCGGGGAGCTGTTTTTT. It specifies CASSYRGLYTGELFF.

The chain employs TRBV27 and TRBJ2-3; D is unresolved. From germline, CDR1 is MNHEY and CDR2 SMNVEV (reference sequence). This CDR3 comprises 15 residues. Trimming took off 3 bases at V and 2 bases at J, with 12 bases between the two ends. CDR3 nucleotide sequence: TGTGCCAGCAGTTTTTTCGGTAGGGCCACAGATACGCAGTATTTT. Amino acids: CASSFFGRATDTQYF.